This TCR beta chain appears in the sequencing data of a study of T-cell reconstitution after alpha-beta-depleted transplantation in children. A library of TCRbeta sequences, prepared with unique molecular identifiers, was generated. TCRdb recomputed calls from the PCR reads with MiXCR, one row per CDR3 protein. The data show 450,000 to 600,000 distinct CDR3 sequences, about 10% seen once. The table lists this clonotype with many counts. Its antigen is still unknown. Overall study results and limits: The authors attributed T-cell counts and diversity one year after transplant mostly to newly produced T cells. Two months or so post-transplant, alpha-beta T cells reportedly derived from several hundred expanded graft clones. Some patients' high day-60 TCRbeta diversity was attributed to recipient cells surviving conditioning.

This CDR3 is built from 14 residues. V lost 2 bases, J lost 8 bases, and 2 bases stayed unmatched. The sequences come from PBMCs, collected before TCRalphabeta/CD19-depleted stem cell transplant. The chain joins TRBV12-3 or TRBV12-4 to TRBJ1-6; 8 bases line up with TRBD1. The sequence was collected from a child aged 2-9 years with inherited bone marrow failure, due to receive a stem cell transplant. The CDR3 nucleotides read TGTGCCAGCAGTTTAATGGGACAGGATTCACCCCTCCACTTT. Its translation is CASSLMGQDSPLHF.